A single sample is the source of the 32 T cell receptor beta chains below, sequenced in a study of T cell repertoires in cytomegalovirus infection. TCRdb re-called the reads through MiXCR, storing one row per CDR3 protein. The top ten hold roughly 13% of the sample, which has approximately 990,000 distinct CDR3 sequences, approximately 31% seen once. Their cognate antigens are unknown. Material: cultured CD8+ T cells from PBMCs, obtained from culture after CMV antigen stimulation. The receptors stem from a human donor in good health (CMV status not recorded). Some clones in this sample may be carry-over from other donors' samples.

This clonotype was recorded a few times. This chain uses TRBV12-3 or TRBV12-4 with TRBJ1-2; the match to TRBD1 covers 9 bases. The CDR3 totals 15 residues. V lost 3 bases, J lost 4 bases, and 6 bases stayed unmatched. This chain's CDR3 is CASSFRSGQGYGYTF. DNA of the CDR3: TGTGCCAGCAGTTTTCGGTCGGGACAGGGCTATGGCTACACCTTC.

The chain links TRBV20-1 to TRBJ2-2; D is unresolved. CDR1 is DFQATT, CDR2 SNEGSKA, per germline (reference sequence). The length of the CDR3 is 13 residues. V lost 3 bases to trimming and J lost 1 base, with 6 bases between them. CDR3 coding DNA: TGCAGTGCTAGGGCCTTGAACACCGGGGAGCTGTTTTTT. Its translation is CSARALNTGELFF.

This clonotype was counted only a few times. The rearrangement joins TRBV5-4 to TRBJ2-3; D might be TRBD1 or TRBD2, each matching 5 bases. The V end was cut by 4 bases, the J end by 4 bases, with 13 bases between. The CDR3 length is 14 residues. Per the germline V gene, CDR1 is SGHNT and CDR2 is YYREEE (reference sequence). CDR3: CASSLRRGADTQYF. CDR3 nucleotides: TGTGCCAGCAGCCTGAGAAGGGGAGCAGATACGCAGTATTTT.

The V call is TRBV14, the J call TRBJ1-2; tentative D call: TRBD1 (5 bases). This CDR3 contains 17 residues. The germline V gene encodes CDR1 SGHDN and CDR2 FVKESK. The germline V and J ends were trimmed by 5 bases and 6 bases, with 25 bases remaining between them. CDR3 residues: CASSNLILGEGRDGYTF. CDR3 DNA: TGTGCCAGCAGCAACCTGATTCTGGGGGAGGGCAGAGATGGCTACACCTTC.

This clonotype was seen more than once but under ten times. This sequence joins TRBV6-4 and TRBJ2-7, with D possibly being TRBD1 or TRBD2 (5 bases each). This CDR3 has 13 residues. Germline values: CDR1 MRHNA, CDR2 SNTAGT. V was shortened by 2 bases and J by 6 bases, with 11 bases between the two germline ends. The CDR3 region is CASSDGTLGEQYF. The CDR3, as DNA: TGTGCCAGCAGTGACGGGACCCTCGGCGAGCAGTACTTC.

The chain uses TRBV7-9 and TRBJ2-2; D ambiguous. V gave up 5 bases and J gave up 6 bases, with 16 bases separating them. Germline V gene lookup returns CDR1 SEHNR and CDR2 FQNEAQ (reference sequence). The CDR3 loop spans 15 amino acids. The DNA of the CDR3 is TGTGCCAGCAGCCAGTCCTGGGTCATTCCCGGGGAGCTGTTTTTT. This gives the protein CASSQSWVIPGELFF.

This chain's CDR3 is CASSQTGDEAFF. The CDR3 nucleotides read TGCGCCAGCAGCCAAACAGGAGACGAAGCTTTCTTT. The chain combines TRBV4-1 with TRBJ1-1, with a possible D match to TRBD1 (5 bases). The CDR3 runs to 12 residues. V dropped 2 bases and J dropped 8 bases, with 9 bases sitting between them. Germline V lookup: CDR1 MGHRA, CDR2 YSYEKL.

V and J are TRBV4-1 and TRBJ1-1; D is uncertain. This CDR3 is 17 amino acids long. V was trimmed by 1 base and J by 0 bases, leaving 15 bases between them. Germline V CDR1 and CDR2: MGHRA, YSYEKL. The CDR3 DNA is TGCGCCAGCAGCCAAGGTTTAGGGCCGGCCATGAACACTGAAGCTTTCTTT. It specifies CASSQGLGPAMNTEAFF.

This clonotype has just a few counts. An end of the junction does not agree with germline; a read error may underlie this. This chain uses TRBV7-7 with TRBJ2-5; D may be TRBD1 or TRBD2 (5 bases each). Germline V gene data show CDR1 as SSHAT and CDR2 as FNYEAQ (reference sequence). This CDR3 is 13 amino acids long. This chain's CDR3 is CASSAGGSGTQYF. Here the CDR3 DNA reads TGTGCTAGCAGCGCTGGGGGATCAGGGACCCAGTACTTC.

The J gene is TRBJ1-4, the V gene TRBV5-5; perhaps TRBD1 as D (6 bases). Germline-derived CDR1 and CDR2 are SGHKS and YYEKEE (reference sequence). Trimming removed 7 bases from V and 5 bases from J, with 27 bases in between. The CDR3 loop spans 18 amino acids. The DNA of the CDR3 is TGTGCCAGCGGGCGGGGGCCAGTCGTGGGGATTTCGAATGAAAAACTGTTTTTT. This codes for CASGRGPVVGISNEKLFF.

This clonotype occurred many times. The rearrangement links TRBV6-2 or TRBV6-3 to TRBJ2-3, with TRBD2 matching over 12 bases. CDR1 MNHEY and CDR2 SVGEGT come from the germline V gene. Trimming cost V 5 bases and J 2 bases; bases outside gene matches: 2. The CDR3 is made up of 15 amino acids. The CDR3 here is CASSRLAGATDTQYF. Here the CDR3 DNA reads TGTGCCAGCAGTCGACTAGCGGGGGCCACAGATACGCAGTATTTT.

This clonotype was recorded at least ten times. The chain recombines TRBV12-3 or TRBV12-4 with TRBJ1-5; D gene uncertain. Deletions cut 5 bases from V and 5 bases from J, with 16 bases between. CDR3 length: 15 residues. CDR3 sequence (DNA): TGTGCCAGCAGTCGGGCAGGAGGTTCGGATCAGCCCCAGCATTTT. It encodes CASSRAGGSDQPQHF.

This clonotype was seen ten or more times. The chain recombines TRBV7-2 with TRBJ2-5, with 7 bases matching TRBD1. The CDR3 is made up of 16 amino acids. Per germline, CDR1 SGHTA and CDR2 FQGNSA. V trimming: 5 bases; J trimming: 1 base; junction bases outside the gene matches: 10. The CDR3 nucleotides are TGTGCCAGCAGCCTAAGGGGGCAGCGGAGCCAAGAGACCCAGTACTTC. Its protein is CASSLRGQRSQETQYF.

This clonotype turned up a few times. The chain is built from TRBV7-6 and TRBJ2-7; D unresolved. CDR3 size: 15 residues. Germline-derived CDR1 and CDR2 are SGHVS and FNYEAQ. The germline V and J ends were trimmed by 1 base and 4 bases, with 14 bases remaining between them. The CDR3, as DNA: TGTGCCAGCAGCTTAGGCCCGGGTGAGTCTTACGAGCAGTACTTC. Its translation: CASSLGPGESYEQYF.

There are many counts of this clonotype. J is TRBJ1-5 and V is TRBV12-3 or TRBV12-4; TRBD1 might be the D (6 bases). V was pared by 3 bases and J by 6 bases, with 21 bases between. This CDR3 comprises 17 residues. DNA for the CDR3: TGTGCCAGCAGTTTGTGGCAATCCAGGGGAGAAGGTCAGCCCCAGCATTTT. This translates into CASSLWQSRGEGQPQHF.

The V call is TRBV6-5, the J call TRBJ1-1; a possible D gene is TRBD1 (6 bases). The V gene's germline CDR1 is MNHEY and CDR2 SVGAGI. This CDR3 comprises 14 residues. V lost 6 bases and J 5 bases, leaving 16 bases between the germline ends. The CDR3 protein is CASSPQGSGTEAFF. For the CDR3, the DNA is TGTGCCAGCAGCCCACAGGGCTCGGGTACTGAAGCTTTCTTT.

This chain uses TRBV5-6 with TRBJ2-7; D might be TRBD1 (6 bases). Germline CDR1 SGHDT, CDR2 YYEEEE. V dropped 6 bases and J dropped 6 bases, with 19 bases sitting between them. This CDR3 has 14 residues. The CDR3 sequence is CASINAQGPIEQYV. The DNA of the CDR3 is TGTGCCAGCATCAATGCACAGGGACCTATCGAGCAGTACGTC.

A few counts support this clonotype. The J gene is TRBJ2-1, the V gene TRBV4-1, with no clear D. Trimming cost V 3 bases and J 3 bases, with 24 bases left between them. Germline V gene sequence: CDR1 MGHRA, CDR2 YSYEKL. This CDR3 spans 19 amino acids. This CDR3 reads CASSHDDLAVVDFYNEQFF. CDR3 sequence (DNA): TGCGCCAGCAGCCACGATGACCTTGCGGTAGTCGACTTCTACAATGAGCAGTTCTTC.

CDR3 sequence: CASAGRRTDTQYF. DNA of the CDR3: TGTGCCAGCGCGGGGAGACGCACAGATACGCAGTATTTT. This rearrangement joins TRBV27 to TRBJ2-3, with D tentatively TRBD2 (6 bases). V lost 8 bases to trimming and J lost 1 base, with 10 bases between them. The germline gives CDR1 MNHEY, CDR2 SMNVEV (reference sequence). CDR3 size: 13 residues.

The V and J genes are TRBV12-3 or TRBV12-4 and TRBJ1-3; D is ambiguous. Trimming left V 4 bases short and J 2 bases short, with 15 bases between. The CDR3 contains 16 residues. This CDR3 is CASSSSDQNPGNTIYF. The CDR3 nucleotides read TGTGCCAGCAGTTCGTCAGATCAGAACCCTGGAAACACCATATATTTT.

V is TRBV5-4 and J is TRBJ2-2; D is uncertain. This CDR3 region has 12 residues. The ends were cut back, 5 bases at V and 5 bases at J, with 7 bases in the middle. Germline V gene data show CDR1 as SGHNT and CDR2 as YYREEE (reference sequence). The CDR3 is CASRAQTGELFF. CDR3 DNA: TGTGCCAGCAGGGCTCAGACCGGGGAGCTGTTTTTT.

In this sample, this clonotype turned up many times. V gene TRBV4-1 combines with J gene TRBJ1-5; 9 bases match TRBD1. The length of the CDR3 is 18 residues. V lost 0 bases and J lost 4; bases outside the gene matches: 10. From germline, CDR1 is MGHRA and CDR2 YSYEKL. The CDR3 reads CASSQEGPWTGENQPQHF. The CDR3 DNA is TGCGCCAGCAGCCAAGAAGGGCCTTGGACAGGGGAAAATCAGCCCCAGCATTTT.

The V and J genes are TRBV4-3 and TRBJ2-7; TRBD2 matches at 7 bases. CDR3 size: 13 residues. Germline CDR1 reads LGHNA; CDR2 reads YSLEER. Germline trimming cut 0 bases from V and 7 bases from J; bases unmatched to any gene: 3. The DNA of the CDR3 is TGCGCCAGCAGCCAAGATACGGGGGGAGAGCAGTACGTC. Translating it yields CASSQDTGGEQYV.

Comment on this clonotype: One end of the junction varies from germline; a read error may be responsible. The V call is TRBV7-8, the J call TRBJ2-1; 8 bases agree with TRBD2. Germline CDR1 SGHVS, CDR2 FQNEAQ. The length of the CDR3 is 17 residues. Here the CDR3 reads CVSSPTGGGVTYNEQFF. The CDR3 DNA sequence: TGTGTCAGCAGCCCAACCGGGGGGGGCGTAACCTACAATGAGCAGTTCTTC.

The chain couples TRBV13 to TRBJ1-2; possibly TRBD1 for D (6 bases). The CDR3 consists of 12 residues. Trimming took off 0 bases at V and 13 bases at J, with 12 bases between the two ends. Germline CDR1 reads PRHDT; CDR2 reads FYEKMQ (reference sequence). The CDR3 region is CASSLGGPGATF. In DNA form, the CDR3 reads TGTGCCAGCAGCTTAGGCGGGCCGGGGGCCACCTTC.

This chain uses TRBV10-3 with TRBJ2-6; D unresolved. V was shortened by 6 bases and J by 0 bases, with 15 bases between the two germline ends. The germline CDR1 and CDR2 sequences are ENHRY and SYGVKD. There are 17 residues in the CDR3. The CDR3 DNA reads as TGTGCCATCAGCGGAGACACTTATCGCTCTGGGGCCAACGTCCTGACTTTC. Amino acid sequence: CAISGDTYRSGANVLTF.

This clonotype was counted only a few times. The V and J genes are TRBV6-1 and TRBJ1-6; possible D gene TRBD1, 6 bases. The germline V gene has CDR1 MNHNS and CDR2 SASEGT. The V end was cut by 2 bases, the J end by 10 bases, with 15 bases between. The CDR3 is 15 amino acids. CDR3 sequence: CASSEWGQGRSPLHF. DNA of the CDR3: TGTGCCAGCAGTGAATGGGGCCAGGGGAGATCACCCCTCCACTTT.

In its sample, this clonotype was seen a few times. A read error may account for a junction end that differs from germline. The rearrangement joins TRBV7-9 to TRBJ2-7, with D possibly TRBD2 on 6 matching bases. Per germline, CDR1 SEHNR and CDR2 FQNEAQ (reference sequence). The CDR3 spans 14 residues. The CDR3 protein is CASSLATGLYGQYF. Written as DNA, the CDR3 is TGTGCCAGCAGCTTAGCAACGGGACTTTACGGGCAGTACTTC.

Points on this clonotype: With a much larger clone just one base away, this may be a read error. The V gene is TRBV12-3 or TRBV12-4, the J gene TRBJ1-1; D uncertain. Trimming shortened V by 4 bases and J by 3 bases, and 12 bases separated the two germline ends. The CDR3 has 14 amino acids. The CDR3 loop reads CASSYVGTYTEAFF. CDR3 coding DNA: TGTGCCAGCAGTTATGTAGGAACCTACACTGAAGCTTTCTTT.

This chain uses TRBV10-2 with TRBJ2-7; D is unresolved. The V end lost 2 bases, the J end lost 2 bases, and 7 bases lay between the germline ends. This CDR3 has 13 amino acids. Germline CDR1 and CDR2: WSHSY and SAAADI. CDR3 sequence reads: CASSEAMPYEQYV. CDR3 coding DNA: TGCGCCAGCAGTGAGGCGATGCCCTACGAGCAGTACGTC.

The chain has TRBV6-6 and TRBJ1-1; D is unclear. The germline V gene encodes CDR1 MNHNY and CDR2 SVGAGI (reference sequence). V was clipped by 0 bases and J by 1 base, with 9 bases between them. The CDR3 loop spans 15 amino acids. This chain's CDR3 is CASSYSTLQNTEAFF. The CDR3 DNA follows: TGTGCCAGCAGTTACTCGACACTCCAGAACACTGAAGCTTTCTTT.

The gene calls are TRBV7-9 and TRBJ1-2, with 8 bases fitting TRBD1. Per germline, CDR1 SEHNR and CDR2 FQNEAQ (reference sequence). The CDR3 is 14 amino acids. The junction had 4 bases not matched to a gene; V was cut back by 0 bases and J by 7 bases. The CDR3 bases are TGTGCCAGCAGCTTAGCGTTCAGGGGGCTTGGCTACACCTTC. The encoded protein is CASSLAFRGLGYTF.